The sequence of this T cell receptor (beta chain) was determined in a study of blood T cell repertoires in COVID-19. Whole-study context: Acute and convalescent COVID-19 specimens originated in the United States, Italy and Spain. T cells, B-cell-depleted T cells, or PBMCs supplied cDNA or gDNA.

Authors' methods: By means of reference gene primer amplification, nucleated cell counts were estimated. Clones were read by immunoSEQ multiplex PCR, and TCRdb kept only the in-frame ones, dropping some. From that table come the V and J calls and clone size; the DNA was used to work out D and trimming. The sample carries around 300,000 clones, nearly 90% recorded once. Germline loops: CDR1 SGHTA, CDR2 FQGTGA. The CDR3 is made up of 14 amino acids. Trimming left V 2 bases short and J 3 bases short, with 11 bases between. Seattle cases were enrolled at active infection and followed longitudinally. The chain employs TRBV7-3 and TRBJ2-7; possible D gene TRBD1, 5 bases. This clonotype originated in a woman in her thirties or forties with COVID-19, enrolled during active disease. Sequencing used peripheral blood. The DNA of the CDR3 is TGTGCCAGCAGCTTATATCCAGGGAACTACGAGCAGTACTTC. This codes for CASSLYPGNYEQYF.